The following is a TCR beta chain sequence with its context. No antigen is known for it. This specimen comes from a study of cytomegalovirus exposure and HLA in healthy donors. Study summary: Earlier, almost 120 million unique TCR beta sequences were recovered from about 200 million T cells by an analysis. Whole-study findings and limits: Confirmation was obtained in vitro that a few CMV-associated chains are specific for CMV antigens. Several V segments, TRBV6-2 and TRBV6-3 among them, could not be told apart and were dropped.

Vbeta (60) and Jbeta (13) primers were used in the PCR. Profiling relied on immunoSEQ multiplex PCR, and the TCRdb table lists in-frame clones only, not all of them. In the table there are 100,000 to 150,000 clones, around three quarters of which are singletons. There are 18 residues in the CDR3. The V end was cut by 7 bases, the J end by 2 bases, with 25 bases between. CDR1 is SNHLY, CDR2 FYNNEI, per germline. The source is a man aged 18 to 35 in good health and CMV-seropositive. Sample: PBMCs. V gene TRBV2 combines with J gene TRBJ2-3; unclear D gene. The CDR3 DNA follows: TGTGCCAGCACCGAAAGGATTGACGGAGCCGTTATCACAGATACGCAGTATTTT. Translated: CASTERIDGAVITDTQYF.